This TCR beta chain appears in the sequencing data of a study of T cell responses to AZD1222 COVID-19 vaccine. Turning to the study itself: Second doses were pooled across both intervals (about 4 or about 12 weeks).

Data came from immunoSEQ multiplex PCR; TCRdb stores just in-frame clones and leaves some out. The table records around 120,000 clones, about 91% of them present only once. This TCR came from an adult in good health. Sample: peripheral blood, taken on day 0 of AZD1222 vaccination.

The CDR3 region is CASRSPLSGTQYF. For the CDR3, the DNA is TGTGCCAGCAGGTCCCCGCTTTCTGGAACGCAGTATTTT. V and J are TRBV25-1 and TRBJ2-3; no definite D call. This CDR3 comprises 13 residues. Germline V lookup: CDR1 MGHDK, CDR2 SYGVNS. V lost 6 bases to trimming and J lost 9 bases, with 16 bases between them.